Only a few counts were recorded for the clone carrying this T cell receptor beta chain. Its target is unknown. The sample originates from a study of response to subunit inactivated influenza vaccine. TCRdb fed the RT-PCR reads into MiXCR, producing one record per CDR3 protein. The sample includes fewer than 750,000 distinct CDR3 sequences, 13% to 15% of them seen just once. The study's findings and limits: Authors suggested that a seasonal influenza vaccination recruits few new T cells each time.

Germline CDR1 DFQATT, CDR2 SNEGSKA (reference sequence). J gave up 11 bases and V 6 bases, and 17 bases lay outside the gene matches. This CDR3 comprises 14 residues. The origin of this receptor is a man between 45 and 60 years old who received an inactivated influenza vaccine. The chain uses TRBV20-1 and TRBJ2-3; 7 nucleotides match TRBD2. This specimen was PBMCs from blood, taken 11 to 12 days after vaccination. The DNA of the CDR3 is TGCAGTGCACCGTCGAACGGGGGGTTAGACTGGCAGTATTTT. This translates into CSAPSNGGLDWQYF.